The TCR beta chain under discussion was sequenced for a study of blood T cell repertoires in COVID-19. Looking at the study overall: Italy, Spain and the United States were the sources of the convalescent and acute COVID-19 samples. T cells, B-cell-depleted T cells, or PBMCs provided the cDNA or gDNA that served as material.

This CDR3 is 18 amino acids long. The germline V gene encodes CDR1 SGDLS and CDR2 YYNGEE. Trimming took 4 bases from V and 2 from J; bases not matched to a gene: 11. Methods used by the authors: Reference gene primer amplification yielded estimated nucleated cell counts. Assay: immunoSEQ multiplex PCR; the TCRdb copy retains only in-frame clones and omits some. V, J and clone size are those of that table, while D and trimming were read from the DNA. This table holds more than 200,000 clones, approximately 83% found once. This clone was counted between two and nine times. Sequences were obtained from peripheral blood. This sequence joins TRBV9 and TRBJ2-3, with TRBD2 matching over 12 bases. This receptor was obtained from a man aged 45 to 65 with active or convalescent COVID-19. The CDR3 sequence is CASSKQPSGGAITDTQYF. The CDR3 DNA is TGTGCCAGCAGCAAACAGCCTAGCGGGGGGGCCATCACAGATACGCAGTATTTT.